A selection of T cell receptor beta chains follows, all from one sample in a study of T cells expressing NK-cell markers. TCRdb reprocessed the 5' RACE reads and stores each CDR3 protein as one record, lacking DNA. This listing includes 350,000 to 400,000 distinct CDR3 sequences. The sample was blood T cells: a sorted CD56 or NKG2C T cell subset, CD4+ or CD8+ T cells, or bulk PBMC T cells (not recorded which). The receptors stem from a woman aged 45-60 years in good health. Both conserved end residues are part of each CDR3.

v_call,j_call,cdr3_aa
TRBV20-1,TRBJ2-3,CSAPRMGGSSTDTQYF
TRBV6-2/TRBV6-3,TRBJ2-2,CASSRDSNTGELFF
TRBV29-1,TRBJ1-5,CSVGQGGDQPQHF
TRBV10-3,TRBJ2-3,CAITRSGTSADTQYF
TRBV5-1,TRBJ1-1,CASSPTGANEAFF
TRBV7-9,TRBJ1-2,CASSHPRFYGYTF
TRBV9,TRBJ2-1,CASSTSPHRLAHSYNEQFF
TRBV20-1,TRBJ2-1,CSAYRIHEQFF
TRBV5-1,TRBJ2-3,CASSVGSLAASRDTQYF
TRBV6-1,TRBJ2-7,CASEGQVGYEQYF
TRBV5-1,TRBJ1-1,CASSLAGLGVTEAFF
TRBV20-1,TRBJ1-6,CSARDSQGGNSPLHF
TRBV5-1,TRBJ2-3,CASSFGDRVTDTQYF
TRBV29-1,TRBJ2-3,CSVETSGITDTQYF
TRBV20-1,TRBJ2-3,CSAPPLRTDTQYF
TRBV9,TRBJ2-1,CASSDPRGRGPYNEQFF
TRBV5-6,TRBJ2-3,CASSPGTYNTDTQYF
TRBV5-1,TRBJ2-4,CASSLMTGNIQYF
TRBV20-1,TRBJ2-3,CSARVGQPDTQYF
TRBV5-6,TRBJ2-4,CASSSRGPRKNIQYF
TRBV2,TRBJ2-5,CASSRRRDKETQYF
TRBV11-3,TRBJ2-1,CASNGKGASYNEQFF
TRBV5-1,TRBJ2-1,CASSGDLLAGQYNEQFF
TRBV29-1,TRBJ2-5,CSVDRRGPPGLAGRQETQYF
TRBV6-5,TRBJ2-1,CASSYGTVAPNEQFF
TRBV11-3,TRBJ1-6,CASSLRRGDSPLHF
TRBV6-1,TRBJ2-5,CASSSGPRETQYF
TRBV6-5,TRBJ2-2,CASSYSVSGRATGELFF
TRBV7-2,TRBJ2-5,CASSLTGGKTQYF
TRBV12-3/TRBV12-4,TRBJ2-3,CASSYHRGSTDTQYF
TRBV30,TRBJ2-4,CAWSRQKAKNIQYF
TRBV29-1,TRBJ2-3,CSGQGGRTDTQYF
TRBV19,TRBJ2-1,CASSSGLQQFF
TRBV19,TRBJ1-2,CASSIDLGGDGYTF
TRBV5-1,TRBJ1-2,CASASAPGILEGYTF
TRBV5-1,TRBJ2-1,CASSAVGGYNEQFF
TRBV9,TRBJ2-1,CASSVGLAFSYNEQFF
TRBV28,TRBJ2-7,CASSQLYEQYF
TRBV12-3/TRBV12-4,TRBJ1-2,CASSPGTGAYGYTF
TRBV5-4,TRBJ1-1,CANTDPGTGEAFF
TRBV5-1,TRBJ2-3,CASSSDRGLADTQYF
TRBV7-9,TRBJ2-3,CASSQQVRGTDTQYF
TRBV6-5,TRBJ2-7,CASSYFPGQGAHEQYF
TRBV6-2/TRBV6-3,TRBJ2-2,CASSYIGLAGATGELFF
TRBV3-1,TRBJ2-4,CASSHTSGRFKNIQYF
TRBV5-1,TRBJ1-1,CASSVDGRSNTEAFF
TRBV5-1,TRBJ1-6,CASSLTGGDDSPLHF
TRBV12-3/TRBV12-4,TRBJ1-4,CASSHGLYEKLFF
TRBV4-1,TRBJ2-4,CASSQGLTGVQNIQYF
TRBV20-1,TRBJ2-1,CSATWGTGDYNEQFF
TRBV14,TRBJ2-1,CASARSVYNEQFF
TRBV11-2,TRBJ2-3,CASSFRILAADTQYF
TRBV20-1,TRBJ2-1,CSGKSTGRNEQFF
TRBV7-2,TRBJ1-2,CASSGTANYGYTF
TRBV5-4,TRBJ2-1,CASSLDRGLAGHNEQFF
TRBV25-1,TRBJ1-1,CASSESPGNTEAFF
TRBV6-5,TRBJ1-5,CASRPFDNQPQHF
TRBV5-4,TRBJ2-1,CASSLYTGTRSNEQFF